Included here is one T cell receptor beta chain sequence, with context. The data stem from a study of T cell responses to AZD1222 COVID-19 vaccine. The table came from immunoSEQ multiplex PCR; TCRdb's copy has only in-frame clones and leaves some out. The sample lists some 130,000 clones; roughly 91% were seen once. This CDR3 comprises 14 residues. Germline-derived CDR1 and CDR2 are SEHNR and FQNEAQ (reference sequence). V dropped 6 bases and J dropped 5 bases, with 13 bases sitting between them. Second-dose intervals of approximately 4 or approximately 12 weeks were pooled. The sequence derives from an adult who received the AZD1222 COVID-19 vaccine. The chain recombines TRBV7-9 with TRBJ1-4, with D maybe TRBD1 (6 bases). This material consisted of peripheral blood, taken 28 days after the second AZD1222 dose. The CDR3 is CASRIQGSNEKLFF. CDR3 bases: TGTGCCAGCAGGATACAGGGATCAAATGAAAAACTGTTTTTT.